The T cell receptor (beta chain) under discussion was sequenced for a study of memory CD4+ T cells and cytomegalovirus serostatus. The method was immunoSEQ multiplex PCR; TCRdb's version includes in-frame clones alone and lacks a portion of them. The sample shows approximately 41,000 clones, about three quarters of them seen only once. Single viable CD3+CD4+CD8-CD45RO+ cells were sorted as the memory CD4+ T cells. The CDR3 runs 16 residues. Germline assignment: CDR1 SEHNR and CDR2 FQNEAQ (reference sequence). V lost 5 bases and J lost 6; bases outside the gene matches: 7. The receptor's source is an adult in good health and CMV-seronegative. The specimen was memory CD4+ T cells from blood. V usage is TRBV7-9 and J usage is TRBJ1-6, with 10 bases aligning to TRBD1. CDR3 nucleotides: TGTGCCAGCAGCCCCCTCGGGACAGGGGTTAATTCACCCCTCCACTTT. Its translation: CASSPLGTGVNSPLHF.